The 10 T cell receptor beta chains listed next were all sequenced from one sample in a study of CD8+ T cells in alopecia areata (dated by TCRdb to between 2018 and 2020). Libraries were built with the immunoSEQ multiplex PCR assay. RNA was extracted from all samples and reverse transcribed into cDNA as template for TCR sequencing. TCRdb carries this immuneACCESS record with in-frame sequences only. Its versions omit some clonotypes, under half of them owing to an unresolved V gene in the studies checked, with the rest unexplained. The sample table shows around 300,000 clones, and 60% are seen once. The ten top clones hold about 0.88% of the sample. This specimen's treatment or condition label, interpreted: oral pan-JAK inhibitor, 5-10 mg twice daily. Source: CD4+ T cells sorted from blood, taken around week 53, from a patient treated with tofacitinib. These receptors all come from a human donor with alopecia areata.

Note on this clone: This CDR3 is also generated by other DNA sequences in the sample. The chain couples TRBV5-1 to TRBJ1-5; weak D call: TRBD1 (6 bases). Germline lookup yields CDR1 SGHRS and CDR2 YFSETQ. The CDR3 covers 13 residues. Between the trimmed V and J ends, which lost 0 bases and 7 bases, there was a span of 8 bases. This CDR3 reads CASSLVGGQPQHF. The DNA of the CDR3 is TGCGCCAGCAGCTTGGTAGGGGGGCAGCCCCAGCATTTT.

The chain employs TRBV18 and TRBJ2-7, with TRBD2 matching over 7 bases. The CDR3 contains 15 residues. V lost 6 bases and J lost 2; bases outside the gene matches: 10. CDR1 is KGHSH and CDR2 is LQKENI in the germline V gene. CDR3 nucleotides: TGTGCCAGCTCGCCTGGGGGGGTCCCCCCCTACGAGCAGTACTTC. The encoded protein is CASSPGGVPPYEQYF.

CDR3 DNA: TGCAGTGCTAGGCGGGCCGGGGAGCTGTTTTTT. Translated, it gives CSARRAGELFF. The V gene is TRBV20-1, the J gene TRBJ2-2; weak D call: TRBD2 (5 bases). V was pared by 3 bases and J by 6 bases, with 5 bases between. CDR3 length: 11 amino acids. Germline V gene sequence: CDR1 DFQATT, CDR2 SNEGSKA (reference sequence).

The CDR3 nucleotides read TGTGCCAGCGGGGGACAGGGGTCCTACGAGCAGTACTTC. Its translation is CASGGQGSYEQYF. This chain joins TRBV6-5 and TRBJ2-7; 10 nucleotides line up with TRBD1. Germline CDR1 reads MNHEY; CDR2 reads SVGAGI. The V and J ends lost 8 bases and 1 base, in that order; junction bases with no gene match: 2. This CDR3 spans 13 amino acids.

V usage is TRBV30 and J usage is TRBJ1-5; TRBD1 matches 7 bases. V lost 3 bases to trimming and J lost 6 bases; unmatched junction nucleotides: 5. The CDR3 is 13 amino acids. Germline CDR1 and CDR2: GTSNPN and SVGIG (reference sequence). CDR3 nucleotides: TGTGCCTGGAGAGAAGCAGGGGGTCAGCCCCAGCATTTT. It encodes CAWREAGGQPQHF.

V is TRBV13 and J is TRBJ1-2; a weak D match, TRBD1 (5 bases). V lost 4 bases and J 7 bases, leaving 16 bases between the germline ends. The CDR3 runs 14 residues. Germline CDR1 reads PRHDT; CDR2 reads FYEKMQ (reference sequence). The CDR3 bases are TGTGCCAGCAGCTCCCGCCGGGACCCCGGTGGCTACACCTTC. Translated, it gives CASSSRRDPGGYTF.

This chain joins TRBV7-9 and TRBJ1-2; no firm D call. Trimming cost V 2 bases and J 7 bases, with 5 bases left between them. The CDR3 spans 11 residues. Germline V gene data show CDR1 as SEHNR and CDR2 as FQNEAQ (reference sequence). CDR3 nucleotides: TGTGCCAGCAGCTTATCGGGTGGCTACACCTTC. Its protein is CASSLSGGYTF.

The DNA of the CDR3 is TGTGCCAGCAGCTTGTTCATCGCGGGGGCTTTCTTT. It yields the protein CASSLFIAGAFF. This chain joins TRBV5-8 and TRBJ1-1, with D uncertain. Germline CDR1 is SGHTS and CDR2 is YDEGEE. The CDR3 runs to 12 residues. V lost 1 base, J lost 11 bases, and 12 bases lay in between.

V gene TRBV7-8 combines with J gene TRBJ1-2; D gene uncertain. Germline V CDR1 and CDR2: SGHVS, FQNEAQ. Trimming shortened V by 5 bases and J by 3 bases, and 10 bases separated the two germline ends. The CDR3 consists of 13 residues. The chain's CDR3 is CASSPLGDYGYTF. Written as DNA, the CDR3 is TGTGCCAGCAGCCCCCTAGGAGACTATGGCTACACCTTC.

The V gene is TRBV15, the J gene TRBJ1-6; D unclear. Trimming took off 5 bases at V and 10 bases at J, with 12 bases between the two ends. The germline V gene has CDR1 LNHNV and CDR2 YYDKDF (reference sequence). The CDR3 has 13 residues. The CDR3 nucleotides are TGTGCCACCAGCTTACACCGGAGCTCACCCCTCCACTTT. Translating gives CATSLHRSSPLHF.